The 13 T cell receptor beta chains given below trace back to one sample, sequenced in a study of T cells in Graves' hyperthyroidism and ophthalmopathy. Amplified TCR beta CDR3 regions came from RNA transcripts. The TCR CDR3 first-round RT-PCR relied on the HTBI primer set. TCRdb reanalysed the multiplex PCR reads using MiXCR and keeps one entry per CDR3 protein. This sample yields 300,000 to 450,000 distinct CDR3 sequences, of which roughly 13% are seen a single time; 20% belongs to the top ten. Sequenced sample: blood. These receptors originate from a man aged 25-40 years with Graves' hyperthyroidism that later progressed to Graves' ophthalmopathy.

This clonotype was picked up many times. The CDR3 bases are TGCAGTGCTCCTATCACAGGTTACCAAGAGACCCAGTACTTC. Protein sequence: CSAPITGYQETQYF. The chain couples TRBV20-1 to TRBJ2-5; possible D gene TRBD1, 5 bases. This CDR3 has 14 residues. With 5 bases removed from V and 0 bases from J, the gap between germline ends came to 13 bases. The germline V gene encodes CDR1 DFQATT and CDR2 SNEGSKA (reference sequence).

This clonotype was observed at least ten times. The genes are TRBV24-1 and TRBJ2-7, with no clear D. V was clipped by 10 bases and J by 6 bases, with 18 bases between them. Germline values: CDR1 KGHDR, CDR2 SFDVKD. The CDR3 runs 13 residues. The CDR3 DNA reads as TGTGCCACGCTAGATCCTCGGGTTGGCGAGCAGTACTTC. It codes for CATLDPRVGEQYF.

This clonotype showed up many times. This chain joins TRBV7-2 and TRBJ1-2; D unresolved. The CDR3 sequence is 13 residues long. In germline, CDR1 is SGHTA, CDR2 FQGNSA. Trimming removed 8 bases from V and 3 bases from J, with 13 bases in between. CDR3 nucleotides: TGTGCCAGCCTCGGTCGTAAACACTATGGCTACACCTTC. Protein product: CASLGRKHYGYTF.

Many counts were recorded for this clonotype. V gene TRBV12-3 or TRBV12-4 combines with J gene TRBJ1-2; 9 bases fit TRBD1. The junction had 11 bases not matched to a gene; V was cut back by 6 bases and J by 6 bases. The CDR3 runs to 15 residues. The CDR3 nucleotides are TGTGCCAGCAGCGAGGGGGGGACAGGGATGGATGGCTACACCTTC. It specifies CASSEGGTGMDGYTF.

This clonotype was detected ten times or more. The V call is TRBV12-3 or TRBV12-4, the J call TRBJ2-2, with 15 bases fitting TRBD2. The CDR3 covers 16 residues. V lost 4 bases to trimming and J lost 6 bases; unmatched junction nucleotides: 3. The CDR3 coding sequence is TGTGCCAGCAGTTCCGGACTAGCGGGGGGGGCCGGGGAGCTGTTTTTT. Translation gives CASSSGLAGGAGELFF.

This clonotype has a handful of counts. The rearrangement joins TRBV24-1 to TRBJ2-1; the match to TRBD2 covers 10 bases. This CDR3 has 19 residues. The germline V gene has CDR1 KGHDR and CDR2 SFDVKD. J gave up 6 bases and V 7 bases, and 20 bases lay outside the gene matches. The CDR3 here is CATSPPGGPSGGAGNEQFF. DNA for the CDR3: TGTGCCACCAGCCCACCCGGGGGGCCTAGCGGGGGTGCTGGCAATGAGCAGTTCTTC.

Comment on this clonotype: This may arise from a read error, as a much more abundant clone is one base away. The chain carries TRBV25-1 and TRBJ2-1; TRBD1 matches 8 bases. The CDR3 consists of 17 residues. Germline CDR1 and CDR2: MGHDK and SYGVNS. CDR3 sequence: CTSSSWTGSTPYNEQFF. The CDR3 coding sequence is TGTACCAGCAGTTCCTGGACAGGGAGCACTCCCTACAATGAGCAGTTCTTC.

This clonotype was seen repeatedly, ten times or more. This chain joins TRBV11-2 and TRBJ2-3; 12 positions match TRBD2. Germline assignment: CDR1 SGHAT and CDR2 FQNNGV. The CDR3 sequence is 16 residues long. Trimming cost V 6 bases and J 2 bases; bases outside gene matches: 6. Here the CDR3 reads CASRQTSGGFTDTQYF. In DNA form, the CDR3 reads TGTGCCAGCAGGCAGACTAGCGGGGGTTTCACAGATACGCAGTATTTT.

This clonotype was counted at least ten times. The chain is built from TRBV5-6 and TRBJ1-5, with 9 bases lining up with TRBD1. The V segment lost 1 base and the J segment 7 bases; nucleotides outside the gene matches: 6. The germline gives CDR1 SGHDT, CDR2 YYEEEE. The CDR3 has 15 amino acids. The CDR3 DNA reads as TGTGCCAGCAGCTTGAGGGACAGGGCGGGGCAGCCCCAGCATTTT. Translated: CASSLRDRAGQPQHF.

The table lists this clonotype with many counts. The chain is built from TRBV28 and TRBJ1-4; 7 positions agree with TRBD1. The trim removed 3 bases at V and 4 bases at J, leaving 5 bases unmatched. The CDR3 totals 15 residues. Germline CDR1 MDHEN, CDR2 SYDVKM. CDR3 in DNA: TGTGCCAGCAGTTTGGGGACAGACTTTAATGAAAAACTGTTTTTT. Residues: CASSLGTDFNEKLFF.

The V and J genes are TRBV29-1 and TRBJ1-1; possibly TRBD1 for D (6 bases). This CDR3 has 12 residues. Deletions cut 7 bases from V and 10 bases from J, with 19 bases between. Germline loops: CDR1 SQVTM, CDR2 ANQGSEA. CDR3 in amino acids: CSAATGQGGAFF. The CDR3 DNA is TGCAGCGCCGCGACAGGCCAAGGGGGAGCTTTCTTT.

The V gene is TRBV6-1, the J gene TRBJ1-5; D not certain. The CDR3 totals 15 residues. Germline V gene lookup returns CDR1 MNHNS and CDR2 SASEGT. Trimming took off 5 bases at V and 0 bases at J, with 11 bases between the two ends. The CDR3 loop is CASSKKPYSNQPQHF. CDR3 coding DNA: TGTGCCAGCAGTAAGAAGCCTTATAGCAATCAGCCCCAGCATTTT.

This clonotype was counted at least ten times. V gene TRBV28 combines with J gene TRBJ1-1, with D perhaps matching TRBD1 (6 bases). Per the germline V gene, CDR1 is MDHEN and CDR2 is SYDVKM. This CDR3 contains 13 residues. Between the trimmed V and J ends, which lost 6 bases and 8 bases, there was a span of 16 bases. The CDR3 DNA is TGTGCCAGCAGGGGACAAGCCCTCAACGAAGCTTTCTTT. It codes for CASRGQALNEAFF.